Following are 27 T cell receptor beta chains from one sample sequenced in a study of blood T cell repertoires in COVID-19. The assay was immunoSEQ multiplex PCR, and TCRdb's table has in-frame clones only and misses some. This repertoire shows 250,000 to 300,000 clones, approximately 87% found once; its top ten account for roughly 12%. Sequences were obtained from peripheral blood. These receptors came from a woman aged 25 to 39 with COVID-19, enrolled during active disease.

This chain joins TRBV4-1 and TRBJ2-7; no definite D call. The ends were cut back, 2 bases at V and 6 bases at J, with 14 bases in the middle. Germline V gives CDR1 MGHRA, CDR2 YSYEKL. CDR3 length: 14 amino acids. This chain's CDR3 is CASSQSAFWAEQYF. The CDR3 nucleotides read TGCGCCAGCAGCCAATCCGCATTTTGGGCCGAGCAGTACTTC.

This sequence joins TRBV6-5 and TRBJ2-7, with 7 bases matching TRBD1. Germline CDR1 MNHEY, CDR2 SVGAGI. This CDR3 comprises 14 residues. After removal of 5 bases from V and 2 bases from J, the junction contained 6 bases not matched to a gene. The DNA of the CDR3 is TGTGCCAGCAGTCACCGGGACAGACCCTACGAGCAGTACTTC. Translated, it gives CASSHRDRPYEQYF.

V gene TRBV5-5 combines with J gene TRBJ2-4; the match to TRBD1 covers 9 bases. This CDR3 is built from 14 residues. Germline trimming cut 2 bases from V and 6 bases from J; bases unmatched to any gene: 3. The V gene's germline CDR1 is SGHKS and CDR2 YYEKEE (reference sequence). Here the CDR3 DNA reads TGTGCCAGCAGCTTTGAGACAGGGGGAAACATTCAGTACTTC. This gives the protein CASSFETGGNIQYF.

The V gene is TRBV10-3, the J gene TRBJ1-2; D call uncertain. Germline lookup yields CDR1 ENHRY and CDR2 SYGVKD. The CDR3 totals 15 residues. Trimming took off 3 bases at V and 4 bases at J, with 15 bases between the two ends. This chain's CDR3 is CAISEGAVGGYGYTF. The CDR3 DNA sequence: TGTGCCATCAGTGAAGGAGCCGTTGGAGGCTATGGCTACACCTTC.

V usage is TRBV11-2 and J usage is TRBJ2-3; 15 bases line up with TRBD2. Germline V CDR1 and CDR2: SGHAT, FQNNGV. With V trimmed by 8 bases and J by 0 bases, 12 bases remained unmatched. This CDR3 comprises 19 residues. This CDR3 reads CASRPGLAGGHTSTDTQYF. Here the CDR3 DNA reads TGTGCCAGCCGACCGGGACTAGCGGGGGGCCATACAAGCACAGATACGCAGTATTTT.

The V and J genes are TRBV11-3 and TRBJ1-2; no reliable D call. The CDR3 length is 14 residues. Trimming pared 5 bases from V and 4 bases from J, leaving 14 bases between. Germline CDR1 is SGHNT and CDR2 is YENEEA. The CDR3 DNA sequence: TGTGCCAGCAGCCTTCCGACGAGGGCCTATGGCTACACCTTC. Its translation: CASSLPTRAYGYTF.

This clone has a handful of counts. This sequence joins TRBV4-2 and TRBJ1-2, with D maybe TRBD1 (5 bases). CDR1 is LGHNA, CDR2 YNFKEQ, per germline. The ends were cut back, 3 bases at V and 7 bases at J, with 12 bases in the middle. The CDR3 has 13 amino acids. The CDR3 loop is CASSHGGRGGYTF. Here the CDR3 DNA reads TGTGCCAGCAGCCACGGGGGGAGGGGTGGCTACACCTTC.

This clone showed up just once. The gene calls are TRBV6-6 and TRBJ1-2, with unresolved D. The germline CDR1 and CDR2 sequences are MNHNY and SVGAGI (reference sequence). The CDR3 is made up of 14 amino acids. The V gene lost 0 bases and the J gene lost 3 bases, with 8 bases spanning the gap. CDR3 DNA: TGTGCCAGCAGTTACTCGAGCGGAGACTATGGCTACACCTTC. It specifies CASSYSSGDYGYTF.

The V and J genes are TRBV24-1 and TRBJ1-1; 7 nucleotides agree with TRBD1. CDR1 KGHDR and CDR2 SFDVKD come from the germline V gene. V shed 4 bases, J shed 4 bases, and the junction held 5 bases outside the gene matches. The CDR3 spans 14 residues. The CDR3 region is CATSDPGQATEAFF. In nucleotides, the CDR3 is TGTGCCACCAGTGACCCCGGACAGGCCACTGAAGCTTTCTTT.

The V call is TRBV19, the J call TRBJ2-1; tentative D call: TRBD2 (5 bases). Germline V CDR1 and CDR2: LNHDA, SQIVND (reference sequence). The CDR3 consists of 13 residues. V was clipped by 10 bases and J by 8 bases, with 18 bases between them. DNA for the CDR3: TGTGCCATTACGATCGATAACGGGGATGAGCAGTTCTTC. It encodes CAITIDNGDEQFF.

The chain joins TRBV4-1 to TRBJ1-1, with D possibly matching TRBD1 (6 bases). With 1 base removed from V and 3 bases from J, the gap between germline ends came to 15 bases. Per the germline V gene, CDR1 is MGHRA and CDR2 is YSYEKL. CDR3 length: 16 amino acids. The CDR3 here is CASSQGDTLLYTEAFF. CDR3 sequence (DNA): TGCGCCAGCAGCCAAGGGGACACACTCTTATACACTGAAGCTTTCTTT.

This clone was seen once. The rearrangement joins TRBV18 to TRBJ2-1; TRBD2 aligns across 11 bases. Germline V gene data show CDR1 as KGHSH and CDR2 as LQKENI. V trimming: 2 bases; J trimming: 7 bases; junction bases outside the gene matches: 13. This CDR3 is built from 18 residues. The CDR3 nucleotides are TGTGCCAGCTCACCAACCCTAGCGGGGGGAAAGGGTAAGAATGAGCAGTTCTTC. It is translated as CASSPTLAGGKGKNEQFF.

This chain links TRBV24-1 with TRBJ2-5; 7 positions match TRBD2. This CDR3 has 14 amino acids. Germline values: CDR1 KGHDR, CDR2 SFDVKD. After removal of 2 bases from V and 5 bases from J, the junction contained 4 bases not matched to a gene. The CDR3 bases are TGTGCCACCAGTGATTCAACTAGCGTTGAGACCCAGTACTTC. Translating it yields CATSDSTSVETQYF.

This clone was observed a few times. The rearrangement uses TRBV19 and TRBJ1-3; weak D call: TRBD1 (6 bases). In germline, CDR1 is LNHDA, CDR2 SQIVND (reference sequence). CDR3 size: 14 residues. Between the trimmed V and J ends, which lost 9 bases and 4 bases, there was a span of 16 bases. This chain's CDR3 is CASRDRSSGNTIYF. The CDR3 coding sequence is TGTGCCAGCAGAGACAGGTCTTCCGGAAACACCATATATTTT. The whole variable domain, remainder taken from reference TRBV19 and TRBJ1-3, is DGGITQSPKYLFRKEGQNVTLSCEQNLNHDAMYWYRQDPGQGLRLIYYSQIVNDFQKGDIAEGYSVSREKKESFPLTVTSAQKNPTAFYLCASRDRSSGNTIYFGEGSWLTVV.

With respect to this clone: This sample includes further DNA sequences coding for the same CDR3. The chain combines TRBV4-1 with TRBJ2-7; 12 positions agree with TRBD1. V was clipped by 2 bases and J by 4 bases; unmatched bases: 3. The CDR3 has 15 amino acids. Per the germline V gene, CDR1 is MGHRA and CDR2 is YSYEKL. The CDR3 protein is CASSQPGQGAYEQYF. CDR3 nucleotide sequence: TGCGCCAGCAGCCAACCGGGACAGGGGGCATACGAGCAGTACTTC.

The chain joins TRBV18 to TRBJ2-5, with 7 bases that match TRBD2. The germline V gene has CDR1 KGHSH and CDR2 LQKENI. With 3 bases clipped from V and 9 bases from J, the junction kept 16 bases outside the gene matches. The CDR3 has 16 amino acids. The CDR3 here is CASSPAAGVGPGAQYF. For the CDR3, the DNA is TGTGCCAGCTCACCGGCGGCGGGAGTTGGTCCGGGGGCCCAGTACTTC.

This chain connects TRBV20-1 to TRBJ2-5; 8 bases are shared with TRBD2. This CDR3 comprises 13 residues. Germline lookup yields CDR1 DFQATT and CDR2 SNEGSKA (reference sequence). With 3 bases clipped from V and 1 base from J, the junction kept 1 base outside the gene matches. The CDR3 region has the DNA TGCAGTGCTAGTCGGGGGGGCCAAGAGACCCAGTACTTC. This sequence encodes CSASRGGQETQYF.

V and J are TRBV15 and TRBJ2-4; 9 bases map to TRBD2. The CDR3 length is 14 residues. The V gene end was trimmed by 9 bases and the J gene end by 6 bases; junction bases not matched to a gene: 9. Germline V CDR1 and CDR2: LNHNV, YYDKDF (reference sequence). The CDR3 sequence is CATSTSGSLNIQYF. CDR3 bases: TGTGCCACTTCAACTAGCGGGTCATTAAACATTCAGTACTTC.

V and J are TRBV6-1 and TRBJ1-1; D is perhaps TRBD1 (6 bases). CDR1 and CDR2 from the germline V gene are MNHNS and SASEGT. The V end was cut by 3 bases, the J end by 10 bases, with 15 bases between. This CDR3 comprises 13 residues. The chain's CDR3 is CASSEGSRQAAFF. The DNA for the CDR3 is TGTGCCAGCAGTGAGGGTTCCAGACAGGCAGCTTTCTTT.

This clone was found once. The CDR3 here is CASSQVGTSVYEQYF. In nucleotides, the CDR3 is TGTGCCAGCAGCCAAGTGGGGACTAGCGTCTACGAGCAGTACTTC. The genes are TRBV3-1 (or the pseudogene TRBV3-2) and TRBJ2-7, with 10 nucleotides matching TRBD2. The germline gives CDR1 LGHDT, CDR2 YNNKEL (reference sequence). The ends lost 1 base at V and 3 bases at J; junction bases unmatched: 3. The CDR3 runs 15 residues.

This chain joins TRBV7-8 and TRBJ1-4; no definite D call. CDR1 and CDR2 from the germline V gene are SGHVS and FQNEAQ. V dropped 5 bases and J dropped 6 bases, with 13 bases sitting between them. The CDR3 is made up of 14 amino acids. CDR3 nucleotides: TGTGCCAGCAGCCCCCAGGCCGCCGATGAAAAACTGTTTTTT. This encodes CASSPQAADEKLFF.

The rearrangement uses TRBV7-9 and TRBJ2-6; 7 bases line up with TRBD1. Per germline, CDR1 SEHNR and CDR2 FQNEAQ (reference sequence). CDR3 size: 17 residues. Losses at the gene ends were 6 bases for V and 0 bases for J; bases not matched to a gene: 8. DNA for the CDR3: TGTGCCAGCAGTAACACAGGGGCTCACTCTGGGGCCAACGTCCTGACTTTC. Amino acid sequence: CASSNTGAHSGANVLTF.

The rearrangement links TRBV15 to TRBJ2-4; D not certain. Germline loops: CDR1 LNHNV, CDR2 YYDKDF (reference sequence). Deletions cut 0 bases from V and 9 bases from J, with 9 bases between. The CDR3 has 13 amino acids. The CDR3 region has the DNA TGTGCCACCAGCAGAGACCGTCGGTCCATTCAGTACTTC. Its translation: CATSRDRRSIQYF.

This clone was counted once. The genes are TRBV27 and TRBJ1-5; 7 nucleotides agree with TRBD1. Looked up from germline, CDR1 is MNHEY and CDR2 is SMNVEV (reference sequence). The ends lost 5 bases at V and 4 bases at J; junction bases unmatched: 8. CDR3 length: 15 amino acids. The CDR3 DNA follows: TGTGCCAGCAGTGAGGGGGCCTCGGGTAATCAGCCCCAGCATTTT. Protein product: CASSEGASGNQPQHF.

The rearrangement uses TRBV4-1 and TRBJ2-2, with 9 bases identical to TRBD2. CDR3 size: 17 residues. Trimming at V came to 3 bases and at J to 1 base, leaving 6 bases not matched to a gene. Germline CDR1 is MGHRA and CDR2 is YSYEKL. CDR3 sequence: CASSQRSGGQNTGELFF. The CDR3 bases are TGCGCCAGCAGCCAGCGCAGCGGGGGGCAGAACACCGGGGAGCTGTTTTTT.

This sequence joins TRBV30 and TRBJ1-1; D perhaps matches TRBD1 (5 bases). The CDR3 is made up of 12 amino acids. Trimming left V 8 bases short and J 8 bases short, with 18 bases between. In germline, CDR1 is GTSNPN, CDR2 SVGIG (reference sequence). The CDR3 region is CAAKGDILEAFF. DNA for the CDR3: TGTGCCGCGAAAGGGGATATTTTAGAAGCTTTCTTT. Drawing the rest from reference TRBV30 and TRBJ1-1, the complete variable domain is SQTIHQWPATLVQPVGSPLSLECTVEGTSNPNLYWYRQAAGRGLQLLFYSVGIGQISSEVPQNLSASRPQDRQFILSSKKLLLSDSGFYLCAAKGDILEAFFGQGTRLTVV.

The chain couples TRBV28 to TRBJ2-7, with 9 bases aligning to TRBD1. This CDR3 contains 17 residues. Germline CDR1 reads MDHEN; CDR2 reads SYDVKM. J gave up 1 base and V 6 bases, and 13 bases lay outside the gene matches. CDR3 sequence (DNA): TGTGCCAGCAGCCCGGCCAGGACAGGGGTTACTTCCTACGAGCAGTACTTC. This codes for CASSPARTGVTSYEQYF.